These 18 T cell receptor beta chains were all obtained from the same sample, sequenced in a study of T cell responses to AZD1222 COVID-19 vaccine. Clones were read by immunoSEQ multiplex PCR, and TCRdb kept only the in-frame ones, dropping some. The sample consists of roughly 150,000 clones, around 88% of them appearing once. Material: peripheral blood, obtained on day 0 of AZD1222 vaccination. The receptor set was obtained from an adult in good health.

This sequence joins TRBV19 and TRBJ2-7; the D gene is possibly TRBD1 (6 bases). The CDR3 loop spans 14 amino acids. Looked up from germline, CDR1 is LNHDA and CDR2 is SQIVND (reference sequence). V was shortened by 1 base and J by 0 bases, with 7 bases between the two germline ends. The CDR3 spells CASSIADSSYEQYF. The CDR3 coding sequence is TGTGCCAGTAGTATAGCGGACAGCTCCTACGAGCAGTACTTC.

This clone was picked up one time. The chain's CDR3 is CAGLEGRTGELFF. The CDR3 DNA follows: TGTGCCGGGTTAGAGGGGAGGACCGGGGAGCTGTTTTTT. The chain is built from TRBV12-3 or TRBV12-4 and TRBJ2-2; TRBD2 might be the D (6 bases). This CDR3 has 13 amino acids. With 11 bases removed from V and 5 bases from J, the gap between germline ends came to 15 bases.

The chain uses TRBV2 and TRBJ2-1; 9 nucleotides align to TRBD2. The CDR3 consists of 14 residues. V lost 7 bases and J lost 6; bases outside the gene matches: 7. Germline-derived CDR1 and CDR2 are SNHLY and FYNNEI. The CDR3 protein is CASKGGGEANEQFF. DNA for the CDR3: TGTGCCAGCAAGGGCGGGGGGGAGGCCAATGAGCAGTTCTTC.

J is TRBJ1-5 and V is TRBV2; D call uncertain. Germline V gives CDR1 SNHLY, CDR2 FYNNEI. The length of the CDR3 is 15 residues. Trimming removed 4 bases from V and 0 bases from J, with 10 bases in between. The CDR3 DNA is TGTGCCAGCAGTGCGTTGGGGTATAGCAATCAGCCCCAGCATTTT. Protein: CASSALGYSNQPQHF. The complete variable domain, with remaining parts taken from reference TRBV2 and TRBJ1-5, reads EPEVTQTPSHQVTQMGQEVILRCVPISNHLYFYWYRQILGQKVEFLVSFYNNEISEKSEIFDDQFSVERPDGSNFTLKIRSTKLEDSAMYFCASSALGYSNQPQHFGDGTRLSIL.

The sample holds a few counts of this clone. The chain recombines TRBV19 with TRBJ2-2; D is uncertain. This CDR3 region has 11 residues. CDR1 and CDR2 from the germline V gene are LNHDA and SQIVND (reference sequence). V lost 5 bases and J lost 7, with 5 bases in between. CDR3 sequence reads: CASSLVGELFF. The CDR3 DNA sequence: TGTGCCAGTAGTCTCGTCGGGGAGCTGTTTTTT.

The chain uses TRBV28 and TRBJ1-2; 7 positions match TRBD1. Germline values: CDR1 MDHEN, CDR2 SYDVKM. The ends lost 5 bases at V and 6 bases at J; junction bases unmatched: 12. This CDR3 spans 15 amino acids. The CDR3 DNA reads TGTGCCAGCAGTACCCTAGACAGGGTCTACGATGGCTACACCTTC. This sequence encodes CASSTLDRVYDGYTF.

The CDR3 reads CASSLSRADPQHF. The CDR3 DNA reads as TGTGCCAGCAGTTTATCGAGGGCAGACCCCCAGCATTTT. The chain couples TRBV27 to TRBJ1-5; D uncertain. Trimming stripped 0 bases from V and 10 bases from J, with 10 bases between. This CDR3 contains 13 residues. Germline CDR1 and CDR2: MNHEY and SMNVEV (reference sequence).

The genes are TRBV28 and TRBJ2-1, with TRBD2 matching 8 bases. This CDR3 has 15 residues. Germline trimming cut 5 bases from V and 2 bases from J; bases unmatched to any gene: 5. Germline CDR1 and CDR2: MDHEN and SYDVKM. The CDR3 loop reads CASSDGAGAYNEQFF. CDR3 nucleotides: TGTGCCAGCAGTGACGGAGCGGGAGCCTACAATGAGCAGTTCTTC.

The rearrangement uses TRBV6-6 and TRBJ2-7; 10 bases align to TRBD1. Germline CDR1 reads MNHNY; CDR2 reads SVGAGI (reference sequence). Germline trimming cut 6 bases from V and 2 bases from J; bases unmatched to any gene: 7. This CDR3 spans 15 amino acids. The CDR3 DNA sequence: TGTGCCAGCAGCCGAGCAGGACAGGGGGCCTACGAGCAGTACTTC. This sequence encodes CASSRAGQGAYEQYF.

This chain links TRBV12-3 or TRBV12-4 with TRBJ1-2; TRBD1 is a possible D gene (6 bases). CDR3 length: 13 amino acids. V shed 5 bases and J shed 4 bases, with 11 bases lying between them. CDR3 sequence (DNA): TGTGCCAGCAGTCCGGGGGGCGGCTATGGCTACACCTTC. Translating gives CASSPGGGYGYTF.

This clone was counted a single time. The chain uses TRBV5-1 and TRBJ2-6, with 7 bases identical to TRBD1. CDR1 is SGHRS and CDR2 is YFSETQ in the germline V gene. The CDR3 has 18 amino acids. V gave up 5 bases and J gave up 0 bases; unmatched junction bases: 11. Written as DNA, the CDR3 is TGCGCCAGCAGATACCAACCGGGACAGAGCTCTGGGGCCAACGTCCTGACTTTC. Translated: CASRYQPGQSSGANVLTF. Using reference TRBV5-1 and TRBJ2-6 for the parts outside the CDR3, the full variable domain is KAGVTQTPRYLIKTRGQQVTLSCSPISGHRSVSWYQQTPGQGLQFLFEYFSETQRNKGNFPGRFSGRQFSNSRSEMNVSTLELGDSALYLCASRYQPGQSSGANVLTFGAGSRLTVL.

About this clone: One end of the junction varies from germline; a read error may be responsible. The chain employs TRBV29-1 and TRBJ1-1; a possible D gene is TRBD1 (6 bases). Germline CDR1 is SQVTM and CDR2 is ANQGSEA. This CDR3 is 14 amino acids long. In DNA, the CDR3 is TGTAGCGTCCTGAGGGGGGCAGGGGACACTGAAGCTTTCTTT. Protein: CSVLRGAGDTEAFF.

The gene calls are TRBV28 and TRBJ1-6; 8 bases are shared with TRBD1. Germline V gene lookup returns CDR1 MDHEN and CDR2 SYDVKM. This CDR3 contains 15 residues. After removal of 6 bases from V and 9 bases from J, the junction contained 10 bases not matched to a gene. CDR3 nucleotides: TGTGCCAGCAGCCTACCAACAGGGGGGAGTTCACCCCTCCACTTT. Residues: CASSLPTGGSSPLHF.

The chain couples TRBV6-5 to TRBJ1-1; 7 nucleotides line up with TRBD1. The CDR3 contains 13 residues. J gave up 5 bases and V 7 bases, and 7 bases lay outside the gene matches. CDR1 and CDR2 (germline): MNHEY, SVGAGI. DNA for the CDR3: TGTGCCAGCAATACAGGGGAGCGGACTGAAGCTTTCTTT. This codes for CASNTGERTEAFF.

The rearrangement joins TRBV7-6 to TRBJ1-2; 10 bases line up with TRBD1. Germline V gene data show CDR1 as SGHVS and CDR2 as FNYEAQ. This CDR3 contains 14 residues. With 5 bases clipped from V and 5 bases from J, the junction kept 5 bases outside the gene matches. The CDR3 spells CASSAGTGDYGYTF. The CDR3 bases are TGTGCCAGCAGCGCCGGGACAGGGGATTATGGCTACACCTTC.

CDR3 in DNA: TGTGCCAGCAGGCGGACAGGCTCGAACACCGGGGAGCTGTTTTTT. This gives the protein CASRRTGSNTGELFF. The chain uses TRBV5-4 and TRBJ2-2; 7 nucleotides align to TRBD1. Germline CDR1 is SGHNT and CDR2 is YYREEE (reference sequence). The ends lost 5 bases at V and 0 bases at J; junction bases unmatched: 4. The CDR3 contains 15 residues.

This sequence joins TRBV15 and TRBJ1-6, with 10 bases matching TRBD1. CDR1 is LNHNV and CDR2 is YYDKDF in the germline V gene (reference sequence). V lost 0 bases and J lost 9; bases outside the gene matches: 2. This CDR3 contains 15 residues. The CDR3 region has the DNA TGTGCCACCAGCAGAGATCGACAGGGGGCTTCACCCCTCCACTTT. Translated, it gives CATSRDRQGASPLHF.

The genes are TRBV30 and TRBJ2-1; 13 positions match TRBD2. The trim removed 5 bases at V and 7 bases at J, leaving 2 bases unmatched. The CDR3 is 13 amino acids. Germline V gene lookup returns CDR1 GTSNPN and CDR2 SVGIG (reference sequence). CDR3 sequence: CAWSTSGRNEQFF. CDR3 DNA: TGTGCCTGGTCGACTAGCGGGAGGAATGAGCAGTTCTTC.